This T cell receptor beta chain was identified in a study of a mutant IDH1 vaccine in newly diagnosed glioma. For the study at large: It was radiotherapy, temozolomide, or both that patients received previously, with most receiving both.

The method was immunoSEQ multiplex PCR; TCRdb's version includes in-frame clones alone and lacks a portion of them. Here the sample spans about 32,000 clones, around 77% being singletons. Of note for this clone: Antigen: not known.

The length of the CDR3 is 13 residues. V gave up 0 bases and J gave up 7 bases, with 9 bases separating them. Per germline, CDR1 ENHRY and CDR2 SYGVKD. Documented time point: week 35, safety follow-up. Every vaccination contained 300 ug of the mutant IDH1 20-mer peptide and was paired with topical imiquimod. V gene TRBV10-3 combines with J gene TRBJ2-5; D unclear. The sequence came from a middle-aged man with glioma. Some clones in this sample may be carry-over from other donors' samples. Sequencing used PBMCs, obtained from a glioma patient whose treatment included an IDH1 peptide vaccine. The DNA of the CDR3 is TGTGCCATCAGTGAGTCTAATAGCCCGACCCAGTACTTC. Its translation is CAISESNSPTQYF.